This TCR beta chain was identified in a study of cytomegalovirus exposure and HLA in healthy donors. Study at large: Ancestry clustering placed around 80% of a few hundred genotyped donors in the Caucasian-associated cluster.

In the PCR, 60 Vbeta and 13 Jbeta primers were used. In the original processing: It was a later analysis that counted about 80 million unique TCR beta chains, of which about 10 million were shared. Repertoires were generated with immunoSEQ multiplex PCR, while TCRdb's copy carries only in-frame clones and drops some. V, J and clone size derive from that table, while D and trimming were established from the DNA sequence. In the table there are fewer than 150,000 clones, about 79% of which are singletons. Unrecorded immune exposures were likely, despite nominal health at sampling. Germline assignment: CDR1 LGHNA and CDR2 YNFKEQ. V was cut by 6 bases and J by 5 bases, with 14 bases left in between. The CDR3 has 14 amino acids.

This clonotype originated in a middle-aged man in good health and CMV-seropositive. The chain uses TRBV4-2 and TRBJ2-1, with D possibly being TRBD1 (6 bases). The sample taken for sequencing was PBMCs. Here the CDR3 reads CASRNRGRDNEQFF. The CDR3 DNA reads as TGTGCCAGCAGAAATAGGGGGAGAGACAATGAGCAGTTCTTC.